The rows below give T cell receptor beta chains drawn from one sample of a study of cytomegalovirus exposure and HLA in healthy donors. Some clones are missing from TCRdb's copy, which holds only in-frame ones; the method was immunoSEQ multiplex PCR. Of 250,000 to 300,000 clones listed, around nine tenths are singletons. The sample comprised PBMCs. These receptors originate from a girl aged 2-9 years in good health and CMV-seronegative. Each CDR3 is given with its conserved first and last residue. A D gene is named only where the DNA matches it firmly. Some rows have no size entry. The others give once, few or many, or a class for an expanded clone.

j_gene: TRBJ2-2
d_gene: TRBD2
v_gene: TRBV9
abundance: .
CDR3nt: TGTGCCAGCAGCGCTGCTAGCGGGGGTAACACCGGGGAGCTGTTTTTT
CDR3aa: CASSAASGGNTGELFF

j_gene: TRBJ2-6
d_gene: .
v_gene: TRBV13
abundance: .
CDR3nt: TGTGCCAGCTCCAGCGGGCAGGGAGCCGGGGCCAACGTCCTGACTTTC
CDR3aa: CASSSGQGAGANVLTF

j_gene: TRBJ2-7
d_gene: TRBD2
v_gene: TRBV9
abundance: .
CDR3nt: TGTGCCAGCAGCGTAGGGGCGACTAGCGGGAGCTACGAGCAGTACTTC
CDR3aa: CASSVGATSGSYEQYF

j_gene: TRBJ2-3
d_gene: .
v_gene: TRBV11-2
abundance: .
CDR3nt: TGTGCCAGCAGCTTGGGGGCGGGGGGCACAGATACGCAGTATTTT
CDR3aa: CASSLGAGGTDTQYF

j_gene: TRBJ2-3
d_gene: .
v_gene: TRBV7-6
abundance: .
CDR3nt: TGTGCCAGCAGCCCGGGCACAGATACGCAGTATTTT
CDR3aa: CASSPGTDTQYF

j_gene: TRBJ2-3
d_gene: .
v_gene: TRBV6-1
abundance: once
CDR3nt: TGTGCCAGCAGCGAGTACTCCTCTAGCACAGATACGCAGTATTTT
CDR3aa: CASSEYSSSTDTQYF

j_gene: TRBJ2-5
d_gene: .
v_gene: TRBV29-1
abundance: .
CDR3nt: TGCAGCGTTTGGTTGCGGGCCGAACAAGAGACCCAGTACTTC
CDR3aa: CSVWLRAEQETQYF

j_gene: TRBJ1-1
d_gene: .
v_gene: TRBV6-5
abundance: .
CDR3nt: TGTGCCAGCTTTACAGGGAGGAACACTGAAGCTTTCTTT
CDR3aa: CASFTGRNTEAFF

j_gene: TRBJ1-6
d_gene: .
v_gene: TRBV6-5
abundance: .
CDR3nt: TGTGCCAGCAGTTCCCACAGAAAGCCAAATTCACCCCTCCACTTT
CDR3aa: CASSSHRKPNSPLHF

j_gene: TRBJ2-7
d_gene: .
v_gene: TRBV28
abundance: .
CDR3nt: TGTGCCAGCAGTTTCCTAAACTACGAGCAGTACTTC
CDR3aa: CASSFLNYEQYF

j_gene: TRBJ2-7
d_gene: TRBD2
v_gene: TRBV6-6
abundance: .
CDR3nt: TGTGCCAGCAGTTACCCCGGGGCGGGGGTGTACGAGCAGTACTTC
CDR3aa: CASSYPGAGVYEQYF

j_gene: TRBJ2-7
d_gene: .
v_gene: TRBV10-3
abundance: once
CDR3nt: TGTGCCATCATTTCCTACGAGCAGTACTTC
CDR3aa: CAIISYEQYF

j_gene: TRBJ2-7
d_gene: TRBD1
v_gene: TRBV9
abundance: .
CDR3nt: TGTGCCAGCAGCGTAGCCGGGACAGGTAGCTACGAGCAGTACTTC
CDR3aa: CASSVAGTGSYEQYF

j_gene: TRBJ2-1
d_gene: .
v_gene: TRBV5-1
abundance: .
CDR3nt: TGCGCCAGCAGCTTGTCCTCGGCGGGTTTCGATGAGCAGTTCTTC
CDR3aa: CASSLSSAGFDEQFF

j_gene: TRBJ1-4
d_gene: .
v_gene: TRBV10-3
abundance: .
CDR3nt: TGTGCCATCAGTGACGGGGAGGATGAAAAACTGTTTTTT
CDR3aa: CAISDGEDEKLFF

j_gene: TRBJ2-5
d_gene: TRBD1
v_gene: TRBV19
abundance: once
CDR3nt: TGTGCCAGTTCAAAAACGACAGGGGCCCTCCAAGAGACCCAGTACTTC
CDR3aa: CASSKTTGALQETQYF

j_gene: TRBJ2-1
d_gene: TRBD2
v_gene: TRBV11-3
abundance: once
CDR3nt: TGTGCCAGCAGCCCACTAGCGGGGGCCTACAATGAGCAGTTCTTC
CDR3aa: CASSPLAGAYNEQFF

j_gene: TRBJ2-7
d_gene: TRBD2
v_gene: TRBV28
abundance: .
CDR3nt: TGTGCCAGCAGCTCTGGACTAGGAACCTACGAGCAGTACTTC
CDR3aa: CASSSGLGTYEQYF

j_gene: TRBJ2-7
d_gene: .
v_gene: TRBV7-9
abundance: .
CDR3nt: TGTGCCAGCAGCTTTAGCGGCGAGCAGTACTTC
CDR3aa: CASSFSGEQYF

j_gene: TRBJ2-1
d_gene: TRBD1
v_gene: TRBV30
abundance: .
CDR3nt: TGTGCCTGGAGGGGGGGACAGGGAGATGAGCAGTTCTTC
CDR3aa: CAWRGGQGDEQFF

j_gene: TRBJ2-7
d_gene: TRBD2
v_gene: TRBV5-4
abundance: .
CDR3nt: TGTGCCAGCAGCTTTAGGACTAGCGGTGCTGGGGACGAGCAGTACTTC
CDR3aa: CASSFRTSGAGDEQYF

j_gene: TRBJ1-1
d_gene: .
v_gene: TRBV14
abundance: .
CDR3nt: TGTGCCAGCAGCCAAGAGTGGGGCCCGAACACTGAAGCTTTCTTT
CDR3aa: CASSQEWGPNTEAFF

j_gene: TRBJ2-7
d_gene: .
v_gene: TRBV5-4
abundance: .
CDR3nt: TGTGCCAGCAGCTTGGGCGGGGACAGCCTTAAGAGGAACTACGAGCAGTACTTC
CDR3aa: CASSLGGDSLKRNYEQYF

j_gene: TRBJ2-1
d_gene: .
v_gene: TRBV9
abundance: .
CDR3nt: TGTGCCAGCAGCGTAGGACGGGAACGGTTCGATGAGCAGTTCTTC
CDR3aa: CASSVGRERFDEQFF

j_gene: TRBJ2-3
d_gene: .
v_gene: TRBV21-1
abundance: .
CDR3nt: TGTGCCAGCAGCAAAGACTCAAAATCCATCAACACAGATACGCAGTATTTT
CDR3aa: CASSKDSKSINTDTQYF

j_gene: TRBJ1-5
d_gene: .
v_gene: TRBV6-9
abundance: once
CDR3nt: TGTGCCAGCAGTTTAAGGGGGATTCGGAATCAGCCCCAGCATTTT
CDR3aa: CASSLRGIRNQPQHF

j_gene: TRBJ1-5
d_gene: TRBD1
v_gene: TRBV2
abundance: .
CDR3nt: TGTGCCAGCAGTTGGGACAGGGGAGACAATCAGCCCCAGCATTTT
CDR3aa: CASSWDRGDNQPQHF

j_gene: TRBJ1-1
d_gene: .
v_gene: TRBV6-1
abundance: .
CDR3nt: TGTGCCAGCAGTGTTGGCAGAATGAACACTGAAGCTTTCTTT
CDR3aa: CASSVGRMNTEAFF

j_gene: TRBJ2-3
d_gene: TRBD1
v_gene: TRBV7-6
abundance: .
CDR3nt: TGTGCCAGCAGCTTGGGGACAGGGGACTCAGATACGCAGTATTTT
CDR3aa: CASSLGTGDSDTQYF

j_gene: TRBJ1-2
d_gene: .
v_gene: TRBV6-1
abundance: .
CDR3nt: TGTGCCAGCCGCCGGGGATCGGGAGGCTACACCTTC
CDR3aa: CASRRGSGGYTF

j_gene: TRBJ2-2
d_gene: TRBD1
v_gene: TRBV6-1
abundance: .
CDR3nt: TGTGCCAGCAGTGGCCGGGACAGGGTCCTTGCCGGGTCCGGGGAGCTGTTTTTT
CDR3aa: CASSGRDRVLAGSGELFF

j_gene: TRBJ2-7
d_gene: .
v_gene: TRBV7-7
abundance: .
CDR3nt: TGTGCCAGCAGCTTATTTAGGGGTGGCGAGCAGTACTTC
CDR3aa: CASSLFRGGEQYF

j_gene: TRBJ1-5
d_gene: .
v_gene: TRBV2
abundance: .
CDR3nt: TGTGCCAGCAGTGAATGGCCAGGGGAGAGGAGCAATCAGCCCCAGCATTTT
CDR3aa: CASSEWPGERSNQPQHF

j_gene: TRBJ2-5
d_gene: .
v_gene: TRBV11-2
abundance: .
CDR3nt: TGTGCCAGCAGCTTTCGACAGCCTGGGGAGACCCAGTACTTC
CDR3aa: CASSFRQPGETQYF

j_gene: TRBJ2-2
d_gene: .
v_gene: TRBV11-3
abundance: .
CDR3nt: TGTGCCAGCAGCTTAGGGCAGAACACCGGGGAGCTGTTTTTT
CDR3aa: CASSLGQNTGELFF

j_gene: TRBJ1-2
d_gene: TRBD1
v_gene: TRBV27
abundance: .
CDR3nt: TGTGCCAGCAGTTCCAGGGGGCGAGGCTACACCTTC
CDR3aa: CASSSRGRGYTF

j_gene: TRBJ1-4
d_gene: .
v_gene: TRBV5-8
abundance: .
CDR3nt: TGTGCCAGCAGCTTGGGACAGTATGGGCATACTGAAAAACTGTTTTTT
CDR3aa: CASSLGQYGHTEKLFF

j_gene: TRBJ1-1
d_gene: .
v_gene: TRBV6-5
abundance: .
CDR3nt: TGTGCCAGCACCTTAGGGGTTGCTGAAGCTTTCTTT
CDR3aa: CASTLGVAEAFF

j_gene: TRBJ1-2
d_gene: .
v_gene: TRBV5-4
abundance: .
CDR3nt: TGTGCCAGCAGCTCTGGCCAGGGTAGGGGCTACACCTTC
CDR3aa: CASSSGQGRGYTF

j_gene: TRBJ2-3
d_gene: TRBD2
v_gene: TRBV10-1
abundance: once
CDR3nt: TGCGCCAGCAGTGAAGCGGGAAACACAGATACGCAGTATTTT
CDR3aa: CASSEAGNTDTQYF

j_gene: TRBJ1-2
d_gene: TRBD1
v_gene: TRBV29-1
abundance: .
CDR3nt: TGCAGCGCTGGACAGGGTGGTTGGAAGGGCTACACCTTC
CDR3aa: CSAGQGGWKGYTF

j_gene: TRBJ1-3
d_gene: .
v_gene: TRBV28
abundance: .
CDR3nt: TGTGCCAGCAAAACGGGGTGGACTGGAAACACCATATATTTT
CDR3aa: CASKTGWTGNTIYF

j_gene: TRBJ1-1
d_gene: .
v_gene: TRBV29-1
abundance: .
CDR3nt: TGCAGCGTTGTGTGGCTGATGAACACTGAAGCTTTCTTT
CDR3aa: CSVVWLMNTEAFF

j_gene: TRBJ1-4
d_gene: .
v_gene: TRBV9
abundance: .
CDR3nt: TGTGCCAGCAGCGTCGGGACTGCTGGGCCCCCTGCAACTAATGAAAAACTGTTTTTT
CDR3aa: CASSVGTAGPPATNEKLFF